The present TCR beta chain was sequenced within a study of human T cells and chemical hapten exposure. In the study overall: The scalp of each patient received a weekly diphenylcyclopropenone dose for the full roughly 24-week study.

Time point described: pre-sensitization, week 0. Treatment specified: therapeutic diphenylcyclopropenone sensitization with weekly scalp DPC. This clonotype was seen many times. In the original analysis: Sampled TCR counts reached a median of approximately 93,000 per sample, with values ranging from about 23,224 to 690,600. TCRdb independently ran MiXCR on the RACE reads; one entry per CDR3 protein. The V and J calls here are based on TCRdb, not the publication. The sample contains around 60,000 distinct CDR3 sequences, roughly 6.7% of which appear only once. V was clipped by 6 bases and J by 2 bases, with 10 bases between them. Germline V CDR1 and CDR2: KGHSH, LQKENI. The CDR3 length is 13 residues.

The chain couples TRBV18 to TRBJ2-5, with D possibly TRBD2 on 5 matching bases. The specimen was whole blood, collected in connection with sensitization to the hapten diphenylcyclopropenone (DPC). This TCR was recovered from a woman aged 25 to 45 with alopecia areata. Some clones in this sample may be carry-over from other donors' samples. The CDR3 region has the DNA TGTGCCAGCTCGTACACTAGGCAAGAGACCCAGTACTTC. Translated, it gives CASSYTRQETQYF.